This TCR beta chain is from a study of identical twins. MiXCR was run by TCRdb on the 5' RACE reads, yielding one entry per CDR3 protein. The data show 1.5 million or so distinct CDR3 sequences, about 32% seen once. This clonotype showed up just a few times. Antigen specificity is unknown. Deletions cut 3 bases from V and 7 bases from J, with 13 bases between. Germline V gene data show CDR1 as LGHDT and CDR2 as YNNKEL (reference sequence). This CDR3 region has 13 residues. Whole-study results and caveats: Insertions were fewer in abundant cord blood beta clonotypes, whereas memory repertoires showed none of this pattern. Beta out-of-frame sequences showed weaker excess sharing between twins. Researchers caution that invariant MAIT and iNKT cells could partly confound zero-insertion analyses.

The J gene is TRBJ2-7, the V gene TRBV3-1; D may correspond to TRBD1 or TRBD2 (6 bases each). This sequence was found in a newborn girl in good health. Specimen: cord blood. The CDR3 sequence: CASSQGGYNEQYF. The CDR3 bases are TGTGCCAGCAGCCAGGGGGGCTACAATGAGCAGTACTTC.